Listed below are T cell receptor beta chains from one sample, sequenced in a study of CD8+ T cells in alopecia areata. Produced via immunoSEQ multiplex PCR; TCRdb's table is partial and in-frame only. The sample carries 55,000 to 70,000 clones, 45% to 50% recorded once. The specimen was CD8+ T cells sorted from blood, collected at week 0. These receptors all come from a human donor with alopecia areata. Both conserved end residues are part of each CDR3. The D gene is left open where the match is weak. Clone size is stated in some rows and not others, as once, few, many or a class when expanded.

D | J | length | size | V | DNA | CDR3
TRBD1 | TRBJ2-7 | 12 | NA | TRBV7-9 | TGTGCCAGTCAGGACAGGGGTGGCGAGCAGTACTTC | CASQDRGGEQYF
TRBD2 | TRBJ2-5 | 17 | NA | TRBV27 | TGTGCCAGCAGTTTGACTAGCGGGACAGGTTTAGGAGAGACCCAGTACTTC | CASSLTSGTGLGETQYF
TRBD1 | TRBJ2-4 | 15 | few | TRBV5-1 | TGCGCCAGCAGCTTGGACTGGACAGGCCGGGACATTCAGTACTTC | CASSLDWTGRDIQYF
TRBD2 | TRBJ2-5 | 14 | NA | TRBV6-5 | TGTGCCAGCACACCTATAGCGGGAGCAAAGACCCAGTACTTC | CASTPIAGAKTQYF
TRBD2 | TRBJ2-3 | 15 | many | TRBV15 | TGTGCCACCAGCAGTAGCGGGAGGCCCACAGATACGCAGTATTTT | CATSSSGRPTDTQYF
NA | TRBJ1-4 | 14 | few | TRBV7-9 | TGTGCCAGCAGCCCGCGGACTGCAGATGAAAAACTGTTTTTT | CASSPRTADEKLFF
TRBD2 | TRBJ2-1 | 18 | NA | TRBV27 | TGTGCCAGTAGCTTGGACGGACTAGCGGCTCACTCCTACAATGAGCAGTTCTTC | CASSLDGLAAHSYNEQFF
NA | TRBJ2-7 | 13 | medium-sized | TRBV29-1 | TGCAGCGTTGCCACCAGGGTATCAGACGAGCAGTACTTC | CSVATRVSDEQYF
TRBD2 | TRBJ2-3 | 17 | NA | TRBV5-6 | TGTGCCAGCAGCTGGGTGCGGGGAGCGGGAGGACCAGATACGCAGTATTTT | CASSWVRGAGGPDTQYF
NA | TRBJ2-2 | 12 | few | TRBV7-9 | TGTGCCAGCAGCTTACTCGCCGGGGAGCTGTTTTTT | CASSLLAGELFF
NA | TRBJ2-2 | 11 | NA | TRBV2 | TGTGCCAGCAGCCTAACTCTTGAGCTGTTTTTT | CASSLTLELFF
NA | TRBJ2-5 | 15 | NA | TRBV7-9 | TGTGCCAGCAGCTTAGGCCCCCAGGGTCTGGAGACCCAGTACTTC | CASSLGPQGLETQYF
NA | TRBJ1-5 | 14 | once | TRBV19 | TGTGCCGTACCGCTTGGGCAGGGCGATCAGCCCCAGCATTTT | CAVPLGQGDQPQHF
NA | TRBJ2-4 | 12 | few | TRBV14 | TGTGCCAGCAGCCAAGTAATCCAGGGGCTGGTGTTC | CASSQVIQGLVF
TRBD1 | TRBJ2-1 | 17 | NA | TRBV9 | TGTGCCAGCAGCGTAGTGCCGACAGACCAGGGGGCTGGGGAGCAGTTCTTC | CASSVVPTDQGAGEQFF
TRBD2 | TRBJ2-2 | 13 | few | TRBV29-1 | TGCAGCGTTGCACTAGCGGTTACCGGGGAGCTGTTTTTT | CSVALAVTGELFF